This is a list of T cell receptor beta chains from one sample in a study of shared clonotypes between healthy human individuals. TCRdb's copy holds only in-frame clones and misses some; the assay was immunoSEQ multiplex PCR. The sample consists of some 530,000 clones, almost 80% of them appearing once. The sequencing input was PBMCs. The receptors were gathered from a woman aged 40 to 49 in good health. Some clones in this sample may be carry-over from other donors' samples. The conserved cysteine and the conserved F or W are not part of the CDR3 here.

J: TRBJ2-5; V: TRBV7-8; CDR3: ASSWVGDRGETQY
J: TRBJ2-5; V: TRBV4-2; CDR3: ASSQAGAGETQY
J: TRBJ2-1; V: TRBV5-1; CDR3: ASSLAPNNEQF
J: TRBJ2-2; V: TRBV9; CDR3: ASSVRLAVNTGELF
J: TRBJ2-1; V: TRBV9; CDR3: ASSGLLAGQYNEQF
J: TRBJ2-7; V: TRBV27; CDR3: ASRLAGGTYEQY
J: TRBJ2-1; V: TRBV6-5; CDR3: ASRPDHYNEQF
J: TRBJ2-7; V: TRBV5-1; CDR3: ASSSQTGGNDEQY
J: TRBJ2-1; V: TRBV6-4; CDR3: ASSDGAGGNEQF
J: TRBJ2-7; V: TRBV29-1; CDR3: SVGTSTGEQY
J: TRBJ2-7; V: TRBV5-1; CDR3: ASSQGQGGSREQY
J: TRBJ2-1; V: TRBV6-5; CDR3: ASRPTGYNEQF
J: TRBJ2-1; V: TRBV7-9; CDR3: ASSLRASGSSEQF
J: TRBJ2-1; V: TRBV7-2; CDR3: ASSPQGETYNEQF
J: TRBJ2-3; V: TRBV5-4; CDR3: ASSLLAGEATDTQY
J: TRBJ2-5; V: TRBV27; CDR3: ASGKETQY
J: TRBJ2-7; V: TRBV7-8; CDR3: ASSLHDRGMDEQY
J: TRBJ2-2; V: TRBV19; CDR3: ASRSGGTGELF
J: TRBJ2-1; V: TRBV9; CDR3: ASTGKGEGRVDEQF
J: TRBJ2-3; V: TRBV7-9; CDR3: ASSLNGQGADTQY
J: TRBJ1-1; V: TRBV7-9; CDR3: ASSLVSRGGSVNTEAF
J: TRBJ2-6; V: TRBV7-8; CDR3: ASSPRLQILPSGANVLT
J: TRBJ2-2; V: TRBV2; CDR3: ASRAQGGPGELF
J: TRBJ2-3; V: TRBV6-4; CDR3: ASSARTSGRARGSTDTQY